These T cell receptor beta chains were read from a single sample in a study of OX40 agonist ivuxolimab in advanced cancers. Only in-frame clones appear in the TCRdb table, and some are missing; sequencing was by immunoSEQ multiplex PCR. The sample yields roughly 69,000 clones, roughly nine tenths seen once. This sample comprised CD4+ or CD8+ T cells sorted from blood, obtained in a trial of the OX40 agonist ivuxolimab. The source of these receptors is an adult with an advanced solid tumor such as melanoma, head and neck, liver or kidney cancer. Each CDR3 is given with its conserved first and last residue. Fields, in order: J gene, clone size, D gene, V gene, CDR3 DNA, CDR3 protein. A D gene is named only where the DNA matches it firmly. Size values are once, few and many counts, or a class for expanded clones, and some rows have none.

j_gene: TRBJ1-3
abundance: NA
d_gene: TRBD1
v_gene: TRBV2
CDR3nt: TGTGCCAGCAGTGAACTTTACCCGGGACAGTTGAGATCTGGAAACACCATATATTTT
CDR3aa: CASSELYPGQLRSGNTIYF

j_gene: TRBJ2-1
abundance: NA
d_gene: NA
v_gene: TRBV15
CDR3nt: TGTGCCACCTTGCCCCTCGGGGCGAGGGATGGAAATGAGCAGTTCTTC
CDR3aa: CATLPLGARDGNEQFF

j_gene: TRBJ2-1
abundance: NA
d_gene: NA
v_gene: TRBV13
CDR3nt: TGTGCCAGCAGCTTCGCAGGGAACAATGAGCAGTTCTTC
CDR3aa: CASSFAGNNEQFF

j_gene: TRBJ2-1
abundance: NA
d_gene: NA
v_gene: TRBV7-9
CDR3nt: TGTGCCAGCAGCTTCCTACAGCCTTCCTACAATGAGCAGTTCTTC
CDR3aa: CASSFLQPSYNEQFF

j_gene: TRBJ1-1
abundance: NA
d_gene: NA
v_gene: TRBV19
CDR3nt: TGTGCCAGTAGTATCTACATGAACACTGAAGCTTTCTTT
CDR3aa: CASSIYMNTEAFF

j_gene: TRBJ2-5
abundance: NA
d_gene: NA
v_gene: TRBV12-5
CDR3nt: TGTGCTAGTGGTTTGGCGGGGGAAGAGACCCAGTACTTC
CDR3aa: CASGLAGEETQYF

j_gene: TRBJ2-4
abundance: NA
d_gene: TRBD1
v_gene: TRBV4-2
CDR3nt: TGTGCCAGCAGCCATTCCACCGGGACAGGGGACATTCAGTACTTC
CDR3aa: CASSHSTGTGDIQYF

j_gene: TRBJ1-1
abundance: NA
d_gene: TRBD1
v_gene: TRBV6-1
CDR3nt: TGTGCCAGCAGTAGACAGGGGGGGCACGGAGCTTTCTTT
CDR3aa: CASSRQGGHGAFF

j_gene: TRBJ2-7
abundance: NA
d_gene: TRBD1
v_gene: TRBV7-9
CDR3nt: TGTGCCAGCAGCCAGTCAGGGGGAGAGCAGTACTTC
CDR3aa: CASSQSGGEQYF

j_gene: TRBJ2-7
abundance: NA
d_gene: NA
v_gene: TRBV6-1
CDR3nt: TGTGCCAGCAGCGTAGTGGGGAGCTCCTACGAGCAGTACTTC
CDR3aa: CASSVVGSSYEQYF

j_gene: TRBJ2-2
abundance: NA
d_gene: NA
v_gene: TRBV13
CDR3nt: TGTGCCAGCAGCTTAGGGGGTCTCGGGGAGCTGTTTTTT
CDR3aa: CASSLGGLGELFF

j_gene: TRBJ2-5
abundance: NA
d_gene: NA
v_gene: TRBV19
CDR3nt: TGTGCCAGTAGGCGGCAGAACCAAGAGACCCAGTACTTC
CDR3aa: CASRRQNQETQYF

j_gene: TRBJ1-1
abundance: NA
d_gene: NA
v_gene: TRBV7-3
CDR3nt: TGTGCCAGCAGCATTGGACAGAACACTGAAGCTTTCTTT
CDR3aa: CASSIGQNTEAFF

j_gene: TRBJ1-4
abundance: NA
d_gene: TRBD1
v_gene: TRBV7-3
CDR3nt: TGTGCCAGCAGCTTAGGGGGACAGGGTGAAAAACTGTTTTTT
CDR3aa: CASSLGGQGEKLFF

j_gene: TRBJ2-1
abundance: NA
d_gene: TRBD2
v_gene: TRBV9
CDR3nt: TGTGCCAGCAGCGAGGGACTAGGCCGATTGGATGAGCAGTTCTTC
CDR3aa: CASSEGLGRLDEQFF

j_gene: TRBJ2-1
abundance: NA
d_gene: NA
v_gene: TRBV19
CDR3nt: TGTGCCAGTAGTATTCAAAGTTCTATCCGGGAGAGCTACAATGAGCAGTTCTTC
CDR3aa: CASSIQSSIRESYNEQFF

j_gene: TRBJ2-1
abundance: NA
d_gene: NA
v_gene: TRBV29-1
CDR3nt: TGCAGCGTTGTAGGGAGTGAGCAGTTCTTC
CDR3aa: CSVVGSEQFF

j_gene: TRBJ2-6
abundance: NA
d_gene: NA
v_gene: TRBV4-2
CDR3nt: TGTGCCAGCAGCCAAGGGGTGGACTCTGGGGCCAACGTCCTGACTTTC
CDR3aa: CASSQGVDSGANVLTF

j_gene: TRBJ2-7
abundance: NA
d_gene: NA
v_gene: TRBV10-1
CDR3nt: TGCGCCAGCAGCGGAGGCCGGGTGCGCTCCTACGAGCAGTACTTC
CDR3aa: CASSGGRVRSYEQYF

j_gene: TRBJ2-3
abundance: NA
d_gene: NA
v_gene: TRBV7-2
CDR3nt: TGTGCCAGCAGCTTTTTCCCTCGGCCGGGAGATACGCAGTATTTT
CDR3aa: CASSFFPRPGDTQYF

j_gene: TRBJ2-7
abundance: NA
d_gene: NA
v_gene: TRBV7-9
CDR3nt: TGTGCCAGCAGCTTAACCCACGAGCAGTACTTC
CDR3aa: CASSLTHEQYF

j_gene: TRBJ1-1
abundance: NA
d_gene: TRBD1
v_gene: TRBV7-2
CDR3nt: TGTGCCAGCAGCTCGGGAACAGGGGGCACTGAAGCTTTCTTT
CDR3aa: CASSSGTGGTEAFF

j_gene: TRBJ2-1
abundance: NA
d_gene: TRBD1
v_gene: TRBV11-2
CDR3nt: TGTGCCAGCATCCCTGCACAGGGGAGTAGAGGGAATGAGCAGTTCTTC
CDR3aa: CASIPAQGSRGNEQFF

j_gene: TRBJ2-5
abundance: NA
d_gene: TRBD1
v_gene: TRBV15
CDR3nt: TGTGCCACCAGCAGCGGGACAGGGCCTCTGGAGACCCAGTACTTC
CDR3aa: CATSSGTGPLETQYF

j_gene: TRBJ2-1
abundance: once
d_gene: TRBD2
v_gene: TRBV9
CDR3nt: TGTGCCAGCAGGGCCGGGACTAGCGGCAATCGCGGCCTCGATGAGCAGTTCTTC
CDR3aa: CASRAGTSGNRGLDEQFF

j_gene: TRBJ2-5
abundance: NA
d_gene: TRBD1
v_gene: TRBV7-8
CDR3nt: TGTGCCAGCAGGTCGACGGGACAGGGGGGAGAGACCCAGTACTTC
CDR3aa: CASRSTGQGGETQYF

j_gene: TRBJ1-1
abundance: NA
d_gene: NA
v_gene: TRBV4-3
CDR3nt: TGCGCCAGCAGCCAAGAGGGGGCCCGGGGGGGTGCTGACACTGAAGCTTTCTTT
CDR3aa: CASSQEGARGGADTEAFF

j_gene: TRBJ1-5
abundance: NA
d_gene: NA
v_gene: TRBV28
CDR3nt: TGTGCCAGCAGTTTGGAGGGCCCCAATCAGCCCCAGCATTTT
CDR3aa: CASSLEGPNQPQHF

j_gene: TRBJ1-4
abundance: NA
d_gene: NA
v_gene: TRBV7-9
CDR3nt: TGTGCCAGCCGGGGGAATGAAAAACTGTTTTTT
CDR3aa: CASRGNEKLFF

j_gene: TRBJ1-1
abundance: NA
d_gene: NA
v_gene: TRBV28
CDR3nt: TGTGCCATCGCGCCCAGCGACGGACCGTTAATGAACACTGAAGCTTTCTTT
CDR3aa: CAIAPSDGPLMNTEAFF

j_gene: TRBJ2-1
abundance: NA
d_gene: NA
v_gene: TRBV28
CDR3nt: TGTGCCAGCAGTTTATCGTATGAGCAGTTCTTC
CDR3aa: CASSLSYEQFF

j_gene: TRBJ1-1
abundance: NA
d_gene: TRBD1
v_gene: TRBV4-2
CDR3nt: TGTGCCAGCAGCCACCAGACAGGGGAAGCTTTCTTT
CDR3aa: CASSHQTGEAFF

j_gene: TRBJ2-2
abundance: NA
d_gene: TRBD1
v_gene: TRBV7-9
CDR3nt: TGTGCCAGCAGCTCGACAGGGAGCACCGGGGAGCTGTTTTTT
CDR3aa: CASSSTGSTGELFF

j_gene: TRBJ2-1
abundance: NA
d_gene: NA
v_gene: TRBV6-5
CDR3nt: TGTGCCAGCAGTTACTCAGTTCCGCGTTCCTACAATGAGCAGTTCTTC
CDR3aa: CASSYSVPRSYNEQFF

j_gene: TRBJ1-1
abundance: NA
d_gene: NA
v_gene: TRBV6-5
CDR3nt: TGTGCCAGCATCGCAGGTTTGGGAAATGAAGCTTTCTTT
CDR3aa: CASIAGLGNEAFF

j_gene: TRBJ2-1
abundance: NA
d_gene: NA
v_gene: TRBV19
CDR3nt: TGTGCCAGTATCGGTGTCAGTAACTCCTACAATGAGCAGTTCTTC
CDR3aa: CASIGVSNSYNEQFF

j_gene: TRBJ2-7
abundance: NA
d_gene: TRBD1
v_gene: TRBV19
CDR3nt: TGTGCCAGTAGTGTGACAGGGGTCGAGCAGTACTTC
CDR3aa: CASSVTGVEQYF

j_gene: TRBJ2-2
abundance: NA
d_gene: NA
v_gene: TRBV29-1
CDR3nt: TGCAGCGTTGAATCCTACACCGGGGAGCTGTTTTTT
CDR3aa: CSVESYTGELFF

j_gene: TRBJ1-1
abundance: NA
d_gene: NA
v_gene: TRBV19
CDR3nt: TGTGCCAGTAGTACCGGGCCAGGGAACACTGAAGCTTTCTTT
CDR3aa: CASSTGPGNTEAFF

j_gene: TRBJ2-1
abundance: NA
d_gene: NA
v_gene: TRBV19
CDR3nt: TGTGCCAGTAGTATAGGGGGCAATGTCATCTACAATGAGCAGTTCTTC
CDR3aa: CASSIGGNVIYNEQFF

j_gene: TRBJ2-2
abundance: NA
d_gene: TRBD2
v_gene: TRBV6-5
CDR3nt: TGTGCCAGCACCCGGGACTACTCGAACGAGGAGCTGTTTTTT
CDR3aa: CASTRDYSNEELFF

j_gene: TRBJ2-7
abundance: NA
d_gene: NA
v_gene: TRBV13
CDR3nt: TGTGCCAGCAGTTCCGACCAAACCTACGAGCAGTACTTC
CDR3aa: CASSSDQTYEQYF

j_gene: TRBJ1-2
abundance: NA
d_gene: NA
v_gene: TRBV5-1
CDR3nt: TGCGCCAGCAGCTTGGCCGAAACTAACTATGGCTACACCTTC
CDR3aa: CASSLAETNYGYTF

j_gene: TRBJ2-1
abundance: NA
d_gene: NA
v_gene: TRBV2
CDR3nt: TGTGCCAGCAGTGACGACGGGCACTCCTACAATGAGCAGTTCTTC
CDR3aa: CASSDDGHSYNEQFF

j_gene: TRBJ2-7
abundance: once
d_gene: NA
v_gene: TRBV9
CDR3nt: TGTGCCAGCAGCGTGGGAGGTGGAGTCTACGAGCAGTACTTC
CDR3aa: CASSVGGGVYEQYF

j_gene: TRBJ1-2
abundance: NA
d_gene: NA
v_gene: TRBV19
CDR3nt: TGTGCCAGTAGCTCCGGGACGAGATGGGACTATGGCTACACCTTC
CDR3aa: CASSSGTRWDYGYTF

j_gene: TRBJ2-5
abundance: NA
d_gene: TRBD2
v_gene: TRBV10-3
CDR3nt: TGTGCCATCAGGGGACTAGCGGGAGAGACCCAGTACTTC
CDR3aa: CAIRGLAGETQYF

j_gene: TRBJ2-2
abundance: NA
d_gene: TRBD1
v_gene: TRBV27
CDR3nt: TGTGCCAGCAGTTTAACAGGGGTTACCGGGGAGCTGTTTTTT
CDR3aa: CASSLTGVTGELFF

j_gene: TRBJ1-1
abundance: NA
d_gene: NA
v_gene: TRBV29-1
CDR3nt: TGCAGCGTTAGGGGATACATGAACACTGAAGCTTTCTTT
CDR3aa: CSVRGYMNTEAFF

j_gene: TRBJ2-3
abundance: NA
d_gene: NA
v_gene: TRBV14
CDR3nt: TGTGCCAGCAGCCAAGGGGGCCATTACACAGATACGCAGTATTTT
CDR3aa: CASSQGGHYTDTQYF

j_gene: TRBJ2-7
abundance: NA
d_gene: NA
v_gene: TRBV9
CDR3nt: TGTGCCAGCAGCGTAGGTTCCGGTTTGAGCTACGAGCAGTACTTC
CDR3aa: CASSVGSGLSYEQYF

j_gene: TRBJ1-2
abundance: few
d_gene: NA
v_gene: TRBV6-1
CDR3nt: TGTGCCGTCCTCGTCGGCTATGGCTACACCTTC
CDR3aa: CAVLVGYGYTF

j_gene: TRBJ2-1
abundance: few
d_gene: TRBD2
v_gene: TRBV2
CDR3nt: TGTGCCAGCAGTGGACTACTAGCGGGGGACAATGAGCAGTTCTTC
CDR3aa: CASSGLLAGDNEQFF

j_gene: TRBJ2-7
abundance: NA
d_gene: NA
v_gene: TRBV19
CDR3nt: TGTGCCAGTAGTATAGCCACGGGGCAAACAATGCCTTACGAGCAGTACTTC
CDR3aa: CASSIATGQTMPYEQYF

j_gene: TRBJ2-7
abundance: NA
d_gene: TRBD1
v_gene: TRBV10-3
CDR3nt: TGTGCCATCAGTAAGGTTCCGGGACAGGGGGCGCGAGAGCAGTACTTC
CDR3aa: CAISKVPGQGAREQYF

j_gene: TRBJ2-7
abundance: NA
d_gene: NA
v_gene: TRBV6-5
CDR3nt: TGTGCCAGCAGTTATGGCGAGCTAACCTACGAGCAGTACTTC
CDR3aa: CASSYGELTYEQYF

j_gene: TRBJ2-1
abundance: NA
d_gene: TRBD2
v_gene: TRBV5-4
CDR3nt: TGTGCCAGCAGCTTGGCTATCAGCGGGAGTAACGATGAGCAGTTCTTC
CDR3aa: CASSLAISGSNDEQFF

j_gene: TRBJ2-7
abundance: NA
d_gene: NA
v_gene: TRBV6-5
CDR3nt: TGTGCCAGCAGTCTTCCGGGGCGCGAGCAGTACTTC
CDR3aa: CASSLPGREQYF

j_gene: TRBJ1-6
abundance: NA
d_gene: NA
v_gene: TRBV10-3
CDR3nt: TGTGCCATCAGCGCCCGTGGGGGGAATTACCCCCCCCTCCACTTT
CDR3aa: CAISARGGNYPPLHF